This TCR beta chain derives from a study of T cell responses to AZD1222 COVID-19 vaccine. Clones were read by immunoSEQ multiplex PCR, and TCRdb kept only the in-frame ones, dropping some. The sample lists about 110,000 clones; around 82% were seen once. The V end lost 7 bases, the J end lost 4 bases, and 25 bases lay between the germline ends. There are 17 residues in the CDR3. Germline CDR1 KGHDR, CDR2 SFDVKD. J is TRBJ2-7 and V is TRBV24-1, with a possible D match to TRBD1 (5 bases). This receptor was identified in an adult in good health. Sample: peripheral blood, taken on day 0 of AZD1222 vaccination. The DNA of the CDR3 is TGTGCCACCAGCCCAGTCGGCCAGGGTAAAGGGTCTTACGAGCAGTACTTC. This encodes CATSPVGQGKGSYEQYF.